A single T cell receptor beta chain is shown here with its context. Its binding antigen is unknown. Base qualities are not at hand, and no much larger clone is one base apart. TCR CDR3 regions were amplified from genomic DNA by multiplex PCR using the deep immunoSEQ assay. Extracted genomic DNA from each cell subset was distributed evenly across all wells of several immunoSEQ 96-well plates, and each plate was treated as a replicate. For sorted subsets, about 210 ng of genomic DNA, equivalent to around 30,000 T cell genomes, went into each replicate PCR. The purified libraries were quantified using a Qubit 3.0 fluorometer, sized with a Bioanalyzer 2100, and then quantified again using the KAPA Library Quantification kit. Every immunoSEQ 96-well plate was sequenced on a dedicated single-read 150-cycle Illumina NextSeq 550 flow cell. Processing in the source paper ran as follows. The immunoSEQ output contained only junctional sequences without quality scores, so filtering could not match that applied to full-length reads. To assign V/J genes and CDR3, sequences were annotated using PyIR, a Python wrapper for IgBLAST v1.9, with IMGT germline references. Reads were removed for weak V/J assignments (E-value above 1e-6), missing CDR3, stop codons, out-of-frame junctions, or ambiguous translated residues. V3J clonotypes were defined as sequences sharing the same inferred V gene, J gene, and CDR3 amino acid sequence. Percentage overlap between repertoires was computed as shared unique clonotypes divided by the size of the smaller repertoire. Richness of each repertoire was evaluated using RTK rarefaction, the Chao1 estimator, and Recon v2.1 estimates of unobserved clonotypes. Generation probabilities were computed with OLGA for all TCRbeta clonotypes obtained by the gDNA method from a few donors. As stored in TCRdb, this immuneACCESS dataset retains in-frame rearrangements with V and J assigned. A fraction of the clones does not appear; measured against another copy, unresolved V genes explain less than half of the discrepancy, and the remainder lacks a known reason. Clonal size and the V and J genes are those of that table, whereas D and trimming came from the DNA. In this sample the table shows about 1.1 million clones, around 82% of which occur a single time. About 0.52% of the sample goes to the ten largest clones.

There are 15 amino acids in the CDR3, from cysteine to phenylalanine inclusive. Only the CDR3 portion is preserved as DNA: 45 bases, with reading frame beginning at the first base. Sequences SGHAT (CDR1) and FQNNGV (CDR2) are obtained from the germline V gene. V drops 3 bases and J drops 2 bases, leaving 13 bases in between. This entry comes from a study of shared clonotypes between healthy human individuals (dated by TCRdb to the early 2020s). Regarding the study in general: The cohort included a few men and a couple of women between 18 and 49 years of age. For each donor, CD4 naive and CD4 memory were each given three plates, CD8 naive was given two plates, and CD8 memory was given one plate. To estimate repertoire size and how much clonotype sharing occurs between individuals, the study deeply sequenced the blood TCR repertoires of several healthy adults. To increase sequencing depth and limit assay-specific biases, different laboratories used diverse techniques to prepare libraries and sequence TCR repertoires. Leukapheresis yielded between about 0.94 and 8.9 billion PBMCs per donor.

The donors were healthy, HIV-negative adults who had no recently reported acute infections or vaccinations. Every donor was a Caucasian adult residing in Nashville, Tennessee, USA. CD4+ T cells were enriched by magnetic negative selection; naive cells were then positively selected on CD45RA, and the negative fraction formed the memory subset. After blood collection by leukapheresis, PBMCs were isolated using Ficoll-Histopaque density gradient centrifugation and then cryopreserved in the vapor phase of liquid nitrogen. Analytical flow cytometry was used to check the purity and quantity of every magnetically sorted T cell population. Genomic DNA was isolated from every sorted fraction and measured by UV absorbance on a Nanodrop 2000c. General conclusions and limits of the study: Compared with non-shared clonotypes, the clonotypes found in all four sorted-subset donors had higher generation probabilities. Rarefaction of sorted-subset datasets indicated incomplete sequencing despite the large sequencing depth. Naive subsets generally had larger estimated clonotype richness than memory subsets. Only blood was sampled, and tissue TCR repertoires likely differ from those in blood. Pairwise subsampling led to the expectation that sequencing depth would affect the degree of clonotype sharing among donors. Across a handful of donors, 5% to 6% of naive CD4, approximately 3.6% of naive CD8, 2.3% of memory CD4, and under 0.45% of memory CD8 clonotypes were shared. The small number of donors limited the genetic and exposure-history diversity represented.

The receptor's source is a young man in good health. Some clones in this sample may be carry-over from other donors' samples. Input material: memory CD4+ T cells from PBMCs. In light of the paper, this sample's cell subset or site label describes: CD45RA-negative fraction. This receptor chain uses TRBV11-2 and TRBJ1-2; the D gene identity is not certain. The sequence in DNA is TGTGCCAGCAGCTTGCGGTTGGCAGTCAACTATGGCTACACCTTC. This translates into CASSLRLAVNYGYTF.